Presented here are 32 T cell receptor beta chains from one specimen sequenced in a study of blood T cell repertoires in COVID-19. Libraries were prepared by immunoSEQ multiplex PCR; TCRdb keeps only in-frame clonotypes and omits some of them. This sample has around 100,000 clones; around 92% occur once, and the top ten carry roughly 4.5%. Input material: peripheral blood. These receptors came from a man between 18 and 29 years old with acute or convalescent COVID-19.

This chain links TRBV10-1 with TRBJ2-1; D may be TRBD2 (6 bases). Germline V gene data show CDR1 as WNHNN and CDR2 as SYGVQD (reference sequence). This CDR3 region has 16 residues. V was cut by 5 bases and J by 7 bases, with 21 bases left in between. The CDR3 sequence: CASSSIRDAAGNEQFF. CDR3 in DNA: TGCGCCAGCAGTTCTATTCGGGACGCCGCGGGGAATGAGCAGTTCTTC.

The chain employs TRBV5-1 and TRBJ1-6; no clear D gene. The ends were cut back, 3 bases at V and 0 bases at J, with 4 bases in the middle. Germline V gene lookup returns CDR1 SGHRS and CDR2 YFSETQ. The CDR3 covers 14 residues. The CDR3 spells CASSSSSYNSPLHF. The CDR3 nucleotides are TGCGCCAGCAGCTCGAGCTCCTATAATTCACCCCTCCACTTT.

This rearrangement joins TRBV2 to TRBJ2-1, with D perhaps TRBD1 (6 bases). Trimming removed 4 bases at V and 6 bases at J, with 13 bases between. The CDR3 is 14 residues long. CDR1 is SNHLY, CDR2 FYNNEI, per germline. CDR3 protein: CASSGQGSANEQFF. DNA of the CDR3: TGTGCCAGCAGTGGTCAGGGGTCGGCCAATGAGCAGTTCTTC.

This clone was detected once. The gene calls are TRBV2 and TRBJ2-3; D uncertain. The CDR3 spans 14 residues. The V gene's germline CDR1 is SNHLY and CDR2 FYNNEI. The V end lost 10 bases, the J end lost 0 bases, and 14 bases lay between the germline ends. For the CDR3, the DNA is TGTGCCATCGTAGAGGCACCTAGCACAGATACGCAGTATTTT. Translating it yields CAIVEAPSTDTQYF.

The chain recombines TRBV9 with TRBJ1-1; tentatively, D is TRBD1 (6 bases). The V end lost 0 bases, the J end lost 3 bases, and 18 bases lay between the germline ends. The CDR3 extends over 17 amino acids. From germline, CDR1 is SGDLS and CDR2 YYNGEE. CDR3 sequence reads: CASSVAYGLGADTEAFF. CDR3 coding DNA: TGTGCCAGCAGCGTAGCTTACGGTCTGGGGGCAGACACTGAAGCTTTCTTT.

The chain is built from TRBV5-1 and TRBJ2-1; TRBD2 matches 7 bases. The CDR3 sequence is 16 residues long. The germline gives CDR1 SGHRS, CDR2 YFSETQ. J gave up 2 bases and V 0 bases, and 5 bases lay outside the gene matches. For the CDR3, the DNA is TGCGCCAGCAGCTTGGCATCAGCGGGGCCCTACAATGAGCAGTTCTTC. Translated: CASSLASAGPYNEQFF.

The chain carries TRBV19 and TRBJ1-5, with a weak D call TRBD1 (5 bases). Germline CDR1 is LNHDA and CDR2 is SQIVND (reference sequence). Trimming took 5 bases from V and 3 from J, leaving 14 bases between them. The CDR3 is 15 residues long. CDR3 protein: CASSVTGVPNQPQHF. The CDR3 nucleotides read TGTGCCAGTAGTGTCACAGGAGTCCCCAATCAGCCCCAGCATTTT.

The chain uses TRBV6-6 and TRBJ2-3, with 9 bases aligning to TRBD1. Trimming cost V 5 bases and J 0 bases; bases outside gene matches: 9. CDR1 and CDR2 (germline): MNHNY, SVGAGI (reference sequence). The CDR3 extends over 17 amino acids. The CDR3: CASSLPGTGTSTDTQYF. The CDR3 DNA reads as TGTGCCAGCAGTCTACCGGGGACAGGGACTAGCACAGATACGCAGTATTTT.

CDR3 loop: CASSLGGGTDTQYF. CDR3 sequence (DNA): TGCGCCAGCAGCTTGGGGGGCGGCACAGATACGCAGTATTTT. The rearrangement joins TRBV5-1 to TRBJ2-3; perhaps TRBD1 as D (5 bases). The V gene's germline CDR1 is SGHRS and CDR2 YFSETQ. This CDR3 region has 14 residues. The germline V and J ends were trimmed by 0 bases and 1 base, with 6 bases remaining between them.

The CDR3, as DNA: TGTGCCAGCAGCTTAGGCAGGGGCCTCAATCAGCCCCAGCATTTT. This codes for CASSLGRGLNQPQHF. This sequence joins TRBV13 and TRBJ1-5; a weak D match, TRBD1 (6 bases). V was shortened by 0 bases and J by 3 bases, with 9 bases between the two germline ends. The germline CDR1 and CDR2 sequences are PRHDT and FYEKMQ (reference sequence). This CDR3 spans 15 amino acids.

The CDR3 DNA sequence: TGTGCCACCAGTGACCGACAGGGGATAGGCACCGGGGAGCTGTTTTTT. Translating it yields CATSDRQGIGTGELFF. The chain is built from TRBV24-1 and TRBJ2-2; TRBD1 matches 8 bases. The length of the CDR3 is 16 residues. Germline V gene sequence: CDR1 KGHDR, CDR2 SFDVKD. The V segment lost 4 bases and the J segment 4 bases; nucleotides outside the gene matches: 7.

The chain carries TRBV14 and TRBJ2-7, with 12 bases lining up with TRBD2. The CDR3 covers 16 residues. Germline V gene lookup returns CDR1 SGHDN and CDR2 FVKESK. J gave up 3 bases and V 1 base, and 4 bases lay outside the gene matches. CDR3 nucleotide sequence: TGTGCCAGCAGCCAAGGCCTAGCGGGGGGGTACTACGAGCAGTACTTC. Translating gives CASSQGLAGGYYEQYF.

The chain combines TRBV10-3 with TRBJ1-2; D remains unclear. Between the trimmed V and J ends, which lost 0 bases and 4 bases, there was a span of 6 bases. In germline, CDR1 is ENHRY, CDR2 SYGVKD. CDR3 length: 13 residues. The CDR3 DNA reads TGTGCCATCAGTGAGTCGGGCAGCTATGGCTACACCTTC. It specifies CAISESGSYGYTF.

CDR3 sequence (DNA): TGTGCCAGCAGCTTAGAACTAGCGGGAGGCAATGAGCAGTTCTTC. Translated, it gives CASSLELAGGNEQFF. The chain recombines TRBV7-2 with TRBJ2-1; 12 bases are a match to TRBD2. This CDR3 has 15 residues. CDR1 is SGHTA and CDR2 is FQGNSA in the germline V gene. With 1 base clipped from V and 6 bases from J, the junction kept 1 base outside the gene matches.

The chain uses TRBV5-1 and TRBJ2-3; 9 nucleotides agree with TRBD1. The CDR3 runs to 14 residues. Germline CDR1 SGHRS, CDR2 YFSETQ. With 0 bases clipped from V and 8 bases from J, the junction kept 4 bases outside the gene matches. CDR3 bases: TGCGCCAGCAGCTTGGCCCTGGGACAGGGTACGCAGTATTTT. Translating gives CASSLALGQGTQYF.

This clone was counted a single time. The rearrangement joins TRBV10-1 to TRBJ1-2; 8 bases map to TRBD1. The V and J ends lost 6 bases and 4 bases, in that order; junction bases with no gene match: 10. The CDR3 runs to 15 residues. CDR1 is WNHNN, CDR2 SYGVQD, per germline (reference sequence). CDR3 bases: TGCGCCAGCAGCAAGGACAGGGATCGTGGCTATGGCTACACCTTC. Translation gives CASSKDRDRGYGYTF.

A remark on this clone: The same CDR3 arises from other DNA sequences in this sample as well. This chain joins TRBV18 and TRBJ1-5; 7 nucleotides agree with TRBD1. The CDR3 runs 17 residues. V shed 1 base and J 0 bases; nucleotides not matched to a gene: 6. The V gene's germline CDR1 is KGHSH and CDR2 LQKENI. The DNA for the CDR3 is TGTGCCAGCTCACCACTTGCGACAGGGATTAGCAATCAGCCCCAGCATTTT. Encoded protein: CASSPLATGISNQPQHF. Combining the CDR3 with reference TRBV18 and TRBJ1-5 gives the whole variable domain NAGVMQNPRHLVRRRGQEARLRCSPMKGHSHVYWYRQLPEEGLKFMVYLQKENIIDESGMPKERFSAEFPKEGPSILRIQQVVRGDSAAYFCASSPLATGISNQPQHFGDGTRLSIL.

In its sample, this clone was seen once. The chain couples TRBV7-9 to TRBJ1-1; D is undetermined. The CDR3 runs 12 residues. CDR1 SEHNR and CDR2 FQNEAQ come from the germline V gene (reference sequence). V shed 5 bases and J shed 4 bases, with 8 bases lying between them. The CDR3 reads CASSPLPTEAFF. CDR3 sequence (DNA): TGTGCCAGCAGCCCACTGCCCACTGAAGCTTTCTTT.

CDR3 region: CASSASSRDNEQFF. The CDR3, as DNA: TGTGCCAGCAGTGCCTCCTCGAGGGATAATGAGCAGTTCTTC. The chain recombines TRBV27 with TRBJ2-1; TRBD2 might be the D (5 bases). The V gene lost 5 bases and the J gene lost 7 bases, with 15 bases spanning the gap. Germline V gene data show CDR1 as MNHEY and CDR2 as SMNVEV (reference sequence). This CDR3 is built from 14 residues.

The V and J genes are TRBV27 and TRBJ1-6, with D unresolved. The CDR3 consists of 15 residues. Germline V gene lookup returns CDR1 MNHEY and CDR2 SMNVEV (reference sequence). Between the trimmed V and J ends, which lost 2 bases and 6 bases, there was a span of 11 bases. The CDR3 bases are TGTGCCAGCAGTTTACGACCCCCGGGTAATTCACCCCTCCACTTT. This codes for CASSLRPPGNSPLHF.

V usage is TRBV30 and J usage is TRBJ2-6, with D possibly TRBD2 on 5 matching bases. The V end was cut by 4 bases, the J end by 0 bases, with 7 bases between. CDR3 length equals 14 residues. Germline lookup yields CDR1 GTSNPN and CDR2 SVGIG (reference sequence). The CDR3 protein is CAWTGVSGANVLTF. In nucleotides, the CDR3 is TGTGCCTGGACCGGGGTCTCTGGGGCCAACGTCCTGACTTTC.

The CDR3 protein is CASSLAQEGKPGNTIYF. The CDR3 nucleotides read TGTGCCAGCAGCTTAGCGCAGGAGGGAAAGCCTGGAAACACCATATATTTT. This chain joins TRBV13 and TRBJ1-3, with D unresolved. This CDR3 region has 17 residues. V lost 1 base and J lost 2, with 15 bases in between. In germline, CDR1 is PRHDT, CDR2 FYEKMQ (reference sequence). The full variable domain, rest sourced from reference TRBV13 and TRBJ1-3, is AAGVIQSPRHLIKEKRETATLKCYPIPRHDTVYWYQQGPGQDPQFLISFYEKMQSDKGSIPDRFSAQQFSDYHSELNMSSLELGDSALYFCASSLAQEGKPGNTIYFGEGSWLTVV.

This rearrangement joins TRBV9 to TRBJ2-1; D might be TRBD2 (5 bases). V was clipped by 3 bases and J by 8 bases, with 15 bases between them. Germline assignment: CDR1 SGDLS and CDR2 YYNGEE. The CDR3 is 14 amino acids. In nucleotides, the CDR3 is TGTGCCAGCAGCGGGAGGTACCGGCCAGATGAGCAGTTCTTC. Amino acids: CASSGRYRPDEQFF.

The chain uses TRBV29-1 and TRBJ2-3; TRBD1 matches at 9 bases. This CDR3 comprises 17 residues. Germline loops: CDR1 SQVTM, CDR2 ANQGSEA. The trim removed 3 bases at V and 4 bases at J, leaving 14 bases unmatched. CDR3 residues: CSVESRDREGGADTQYF. Here the CDR3 DNA reads TGCAGCGTTGAGTCCCGGGACAGGGAGGGAGGTGCAGATACGCAGTATTTT.

The table lists this clone with a few counts. V is TRBV10-3 and J is TRBJ2-7, with D possibly matching TRBD2 (6 bases). Germline CDR1 is ENHRY and CDR2 is SYGVKD. The V end was cut by 4 bases, the J end by 5 bases, with 15 bases between. This CDR3 has 14 amino acids. The CDR3 reads CAISVGGIQDEQYF. The CDR3 coding sequence is TGTGCCATCAGTGTCGGGGGAATTCAGGACGAGCAGTACTTC.

The gene calls are TRBV12-3 or TRBV12-4 and TRBJ2-1, with D tentatively TRBD2 (6 bases). CDR3 length: 13 residues. V lost 1 base to trimming and J lost 9 bases, with 10 bases between them. This CDR3 reads CASSLGGLGEQFF. As DNA, the CDR3 is TGTGCCAGCAGTTTAGGGGGACTTGGTGAGCAGTTCTTC.

This chain links TRBV29-1 with TRBJ2-7, with 10 bases fitting TRBD2. Germline assignment: CDR1 SQVTM and CDR2 ANQGSEA. The CDR3 spans 16 residues. V gave up 5 bases and J gave up 2 bases; unmatched junction bases: 12. CDR3 protein: CSVLAGGPFSTYEQYF. In DNA form, the CDR3 reads TGCAGCGTTTTAGCGGGAGGACCCTTCTCTACCTACGAGCAGTACTTC.

The CDR3 coding sequence is TGCAGCGTTGATGTAATGACTATGAACACTGAAGCTTTCTTT. Translated: CSVDVMTMNTEAFF. This sequence joins TRBV29-1 and TRBJ1-1; D not resolved. Trimming pared 3 bases from V and 0 bases from J, leaving 11 bases between. The CDR3 is 14 amino acids. In germline, CDR1 is SQVTM, CDR2 ANQGSEA.

The chain joins TRBV6-5 to TRBJ1-1; D remains ambiguous. In germline, CDR1 is MNHEY, CDR2 SVGAGI. CDR3 length: 16 residues. Trimming pared 4 bases from V and 0 bases from J, leaving 15 bases between. The CDR3 DNA reads TGTGCCAGCAGTTCGACTGGAGGAGTAATGAACACTGAAGCTTTCTTT. It is translated as CASSSTGGVMNTEAFF.

The chain employs TRBV7-2 and TRBJ2-1, with D unclear. The CDR3 has 19 amino acids. Trimming left V 1 base short and J 0 bases short, with 19 bases between. Looked up from germline, CDR1 is SGHTA and CDR2 is FQGNSA. CDR3 sequence reads: CASSLVPPAMVSSYNEQFF. The CDR3 DNA is TGTGCCAGCAGCTTAGTACCCCCCGCTATGGTTAGCTCCTACAATGAGCAGTTCTTC.

The V gene is TRBV30, the J gene TRBJ1-5, with TRBD1 matching over 9 bases. The CDR3 covers 16 residues. Germline values: CDR1 GTSNPN, CDR2 SVGIG (reference sequence). J lost 5 bases, V lost 7 bases, and 15 bases had no gene match. In DNA, the CDR3 is TGTGCCTTCGGGACAGGGAGAAACCAACGGTATCAGCCCCAGCATTTT. It codes for CAFGTGRNQRYQPQHF.

The V call is TRBV4-2, the J call TRBJ2-3; TRBD2 might be the D (6 bases). Trimming stripped 0 bases from V and 5 bases from J, with 15 bases between. The germline CDR1 and CDR2 sequences are LGHNA and YNFKEQ. The CDR3 runs to 16 residues. CDR3 coding DNA: TGTGCCAGCAGCCAAGATCGCCTAGCGAGGGGAGATACGCAGTATTTT. It specifies CASSQDRLARGDTQYF.